The following is a T cell receptor (beta chain) sequence with its context. What it binds is not known. Blood CD4+ CD25-high CD127-low regulatory T cells supplied the genomic DNA template. This entry is derived from a study of regulatory and conventional T cells in RAG deficiency. Study-level findings and limits: Compared with controls, unique Treg TCR beta sequences dropped approximately 100-fold in Omenn syndrome and CID/AS. RAG-deficient patients showed markedly lower Shannon entropy and higher Simpson indices than control T-cell subsets.

Trimming pared 1 base from V and 0 bases from J, leaving 13 bases between. Looked up from germline, CDR1 is SEHNR and CDR2 is FQNEAQ (reference sequence). The CDR3 covers 17 residues. Sequenced by immunoSEQ multiplex PCR; TCRdb stores in-frame clones only, minus some. The sample shows more than 9,000 clones, 89% of them seen only once. The sample was also reused in another study, on regulatory T cells. From that paper: Amplification used 52 TRBV primers and 13 TRBJ primers.

The sequence came from a human donor in good health. Sequencing was performed on Tregs sorted from blood. The chain has TRBV7-9 and TRBJ1-5, with D maybe TRBD1 (6 bases). CDR3 DNA sequence: TGTGCCAGCAGCTTAGAGACAGGAGGGCTTAGCAATCAGCCCCAGCATTTT. Translating it yields CASSLETGGLSNQPQHF.